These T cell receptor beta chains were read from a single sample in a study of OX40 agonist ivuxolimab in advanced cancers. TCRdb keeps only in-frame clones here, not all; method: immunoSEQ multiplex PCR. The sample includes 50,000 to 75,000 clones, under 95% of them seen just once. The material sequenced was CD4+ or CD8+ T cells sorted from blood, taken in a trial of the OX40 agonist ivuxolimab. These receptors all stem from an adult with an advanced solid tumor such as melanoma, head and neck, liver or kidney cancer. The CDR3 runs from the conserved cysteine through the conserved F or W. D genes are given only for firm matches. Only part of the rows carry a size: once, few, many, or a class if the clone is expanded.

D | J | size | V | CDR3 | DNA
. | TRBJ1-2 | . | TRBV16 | CASSPGDNLPNYGYTF | TGTGCCAGCAGCCCGGGAGATAATTTGCCCAACTATGGCTACACCTTC
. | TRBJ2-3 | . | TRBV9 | CASSVEPSMDTQYF | TGTGCCAGCAGCGTAGAACCTAGCATGGATACGCAGTATTTT
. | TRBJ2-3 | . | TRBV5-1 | CASSPGRTWDTQYF | TGCGCCAGCAGTCCCGGGAGAACCTGGGATACGCAGTATTTT
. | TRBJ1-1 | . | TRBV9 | CASSVDRGTEAFF | TGTGCCAGCAGCGTAGATAGGGGCACTGAAGCTTTCTTT
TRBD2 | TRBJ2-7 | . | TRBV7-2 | CASSTTGGRSDEQYF | TGTGCCAGCAGCACCACGGGGGGGCGTTCTGACGAGCAGTACTTC
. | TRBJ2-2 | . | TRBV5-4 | CASSLEGLSRELFF | TGTGCCAGCAGCTTGGAGGGTCTCTCCCGGGAGCTGTTTTTT
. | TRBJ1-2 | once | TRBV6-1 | CASSETWGGYTF | TGTGCCAGCAGTGAAACATGGGGTGGCTACACCTTC
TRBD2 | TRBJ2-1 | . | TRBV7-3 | CASSLTTSGGRNEQFF | TGTGCCAGCAGCTTAACGACTAGCGGAGGGCGGAATGAGCAGTTCTTC
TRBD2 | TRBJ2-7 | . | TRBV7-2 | CASSLASGGDSYEQYF | TGTGCCAGCAGCTTAGCTAGCGGGGGGGATTCCTACGAGCAGTACTTC
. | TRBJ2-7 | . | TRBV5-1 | CASSSAPLYEQYF | TGCGCCAGCAGCTCCGCTCCCTTATACGAGCAGTACTTC
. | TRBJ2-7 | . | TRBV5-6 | CASSTGGVYEQYF | TGTGCCAGCAGCACAGGGGGGGTCTACGAGCAGTACTTC
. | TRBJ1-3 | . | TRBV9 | CASSVLDPTVSGNTIYF | TGTGCCAGCAGCGTCCTCGACCCGACAGTCTCTGGAAACACCATATATTTT
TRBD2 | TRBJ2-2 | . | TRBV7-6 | CASSLGLAGKFANTGELFF | TGTGCCAGCAGCTTGGGACTAGCGGGAAAGTTTGCGAACACCGGGGAGCTGTTTTTT
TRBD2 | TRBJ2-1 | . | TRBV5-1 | CASSPRLAGGHNEQFF | TGCGCCAGCAGCCCCCGACTAGCGGGGGGGCACAATGAGCAGTTCTTC
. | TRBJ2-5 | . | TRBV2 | CASTYEPHGGPQETQYF | TGTGCCAGCACCTACGAGCCCCACGGGGGCCCCCAAGAGACCCAGTACTTC
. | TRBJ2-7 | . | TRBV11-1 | CASSLDHEQYF | TGTGCCAGCAGCTTAGATCACGAGCAGTACTTC
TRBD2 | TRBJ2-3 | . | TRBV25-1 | CASSYWRGGADTQYF | TGTGCCAGCAGTTACTGGCGGGGGGGCGCAGATACGCAGTATTTT
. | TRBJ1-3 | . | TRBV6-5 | CASSDSFSGNTIYF | TGTGCCAGCAGTGATAGCTTCTCTGGAAACACCATATATTTT